One sample yielded the 24 T cell receptor beta chains listed below, sequenced in a study of blood T cell repertoires in COVID-19. The table came from immunoSEQ multiplex PCR; TCRdb's copy has only in-frame clones and leaves some out. This sample yields more than 85,000 clones, of which 75% to 80% are seen a single time; more than 15% belongs to the top ten. Specimen: peripheral blood. The origin of the receptors is a woman of 80 years or more with active or convalescent COVID-19.

The rearrangement joins TRBV29-1 to TRBJ2-1; perhaps TRBD2 as D (5 bases). V was cut by 7 bases and J by 10 bases, with 11 bases left in between. The CDR3 is made up of 10 amino acids. From germline, CDR1 is SQVTM and CDR2 ANQGSEA. CDR3 sequence reads: CSAQTTEQFF. In DNA, the CDR3 is TGCAGCGCTCAGACTACCGAGCAGTTCTTC.

In nucleotides, the CDR3 is TGTGCCAGCAGCTTCCTCCCGCTCCGGGGGAGCACAGATACGCAGTATTTT. This codes for CASSFLPLRGSTDTQYF. This chain links TRBV5-6 with TRBJ2-3, with D possibly TRBD2 on 6 matching bases. Trimming stripped 2 bases from V and 0 bases from J, with 16 bases between. The CDR3 sequence is 17 residues long. The V gene's germline CDR1 is SGHDT and CDR2 YYEEEE.

The chain links TRBV5-1 to TRBJ1-6; possible D gene TRBD1, 6 bases. Germline V gene lookup returns CDR1 SGHRS and CDR2 YFSETQ. Trimming removed 4 bases from V and 5 bases from J, with 22 bases in between. CDR3 length equals 18 residues. The CDR3 coding sequence is TGCGCCAGCAGCCGGAGACCAGATGCTGGGGGCAATAATTCACCCCTCCACTTT. Residues: CASSRRPDAGGNNSPLHF.

V and J are TRBV2 and TRBJ1-1, with 8 bases identical to TRBD1. The CDR3 is 12 amino acids. The germline V gene encodes CDR1 SNHLY and CDR2 FYNNEI. Unmatched junction bases numbered 4, after V lost 5 bases and J lost 8 bases. This chain's CDR3 is CASSRTGFEAFF. The CDR3 DNA follows: TGTGCCAGCAGTAGGACAGGGTTCGAAGCTTTCTTT.

The J gene is TRBJ2-1, the V gene TRBV3-1 (or the pseudogene TRBV3-2), with a tentative D call TRBD1 (6 bases). V was clipped by 2 bases and J by 11 bases, with 13 bases between them. This CDR3 spans 13 amino acids. CDR1 and CDR2 (germline): LGHDT, YNNKEL (reference sequence). CDR3 protein: CASSQYNRDKQFF. The CDR3 DNA is TGTGCCAGCAGCCAATATAACCGGGACAAGCAGTTCTTC.

The J gene is TRBJ1-5, the V gene TRBV27; tentative D call: TRBD1 (5 bases). This CDR3 region has 13 residues. The germline CDR1 and CDR2 sequences are MNHEY and SMNVEV (reference sequence). V was trimmed by 5 bases and J by 11 bases, leaving 16 bases between them. The CDR3 here is CASSPSWTLTQHF. DNA for the CDR3: TGTGCCAGCAGTCCCTCCTGGACACTCACCCAGCATTTT.

In DNA, the CDR3 is TGTGCCAGCAGCTTAGAGGGCAGGGATGAAAAACTGTTTTTT. This codes for CASSLEGRDEKLFF. The chain has TRBV7-2 and TRBJ1-4; D possibly corresponds to TRBD1 (5 bases). The CDR3 covers 14 residues. Trimming shortened V by 1 base and J by 6 bases, and 9 bases separated the two germline ends. Germline V gene data show CDR1 as SGHTA and CDR2 as FQGNSA. The full variable domain, rest sourced from reference TRBV7-2 and TRBJ1-4, is GAGVSQSPSNKVTEKGKDVELRCDPISGHTALYWYRQSLGQGLEFLIYFQGNSAPDKSGLPSDRFSAERTGGSVSTLTIQRTQQEDSAVYLCASSLEGRDEKLFFGSGTQLSVL.

This chain uses TRBV12-3 or TRBV12-4 with TRBJ2-2; D gene unclear. The CDR3 has 12 residues. V was clipped by 6 bases and J by 6 bases, with 8 bases between them. The CDR3 sequence: CASRFGAGELFF. In nucleotides, the CDR3 is TGTGCCAGCAGATTTGGAGCCGGGGAGCTGTTTTTT.

This clone was observed a few times. The rearrangement uses TRBV28 and TRBJ1-2, with D maybe TRBD1 (5 bases). CDR1 MDHEN and CDR2 SYDVKM come from the germline V gene. Trimming removed 7 bases from V and 10 bases from J, with 19 bases in between. CDR3 size: 13 residues. CDR3 region: CASNLPRRGDYTF. CDR3 DNA: TGTGCCAGCAACCTTCCTCGACGGGGGGACTACACCTTC.

The rearrangement links TRBV29-1 to TRBJ2-2; tentatively, D is TRBD1 (5 bases). CDR1 and CDR2 from the germline V gene are SQVTM and ANQGSEA. The V and J ends lost 3 bases and 1 base respectively, with 9 bases between them. The CDR3 extends over 14 amino acids. As DNA, the CDR3 is TGCAGCGTTGATCCTCAGGGGAACACCGGGGAGCTGTTTTTT. Amino acids: CSVDPQGNTGELFF.

This chain links TRBV7-9 with TRBJ1-3; D not certain. Germline values: CDR1 SEHNR, CDR2 FQNEAQ (reference sequence). V lost 2 bases and J 4 bases, leaving 6 bases between the germline ends. The CDR3 length is 13 residues. This CDR3 reads CASSLRAGNTIYF. DNA of the CDR3: TGTGCCAGCAGCTTACGCGCCGGAAACACCATATATTTT.

The chain uses TRBV10-3 and TRBJ2-1; 9 nucleotides align to TRBD1. From germline, CDR1 is ENHRY and CDR2 SYGVKD. This CDR3 comprises 16 residues. The J segment lost 6 bases and the V segment lost 1 base, leaving 7 bases of the junction unmatched. The CDR3 loop reads CAISEYRDRVTNEQFF. In nucleotides, the CDR3 is TGTGCCATCAGTGAGTACCGGGACAGGGTAACCAATGAGCAGTTCTTC.

Written as DNA, the CDR3 is TGCGCCAGCAGGTGGACAGGGGTGGCCGGGGAGCTGTTTTTT. This gives the protein CASRWTGVAGELFF. This chain links TRBV5-1 with TRBJ2-2, with 9 nucleotides matching TRBD1. CDR1 and CDR2 (germline): SGHRS, YFSETQ. Unmatched junction bases numbered 5, after V lost 5 bases and J lost 6 bases. The CDR3 has 14 amino acids.

This chain uses TRBV6-1 with TRBJ1-5; D is ambiguous. Germline assignment: CDR1 MNHNS and CDR2 SASEGT. This CDR3 contains 15 residues. Trimming took off 2 bases at V and 6 bases at J, with 14 bases between the two ends. The CDR3 protein is CASSEMVSPGQPQHF. In nucleotides, the CDR3 is TGTGCCAGCAGTGAAATGGTGAGTCCCGGTCAGCCCCAGCATTTT.

The chain has TRBV19 and TRBJ2-3, with D hard to call. CDR3 length equals 14 residues. Trimming removed 1 base from V and 6 bases from J, with 11 bases in between. Looked up from germline, CDR1 is LNHDA and CDR2 is SQIVND (reference sequence). The CDR3: CASSIGGRADTQYF. Here the CDR3 DNA reads TGTGCCAGTAGTATAGGTGGGCGCGCTGATACGCAGTATTTT. Variable domain in full (rest from reference TRBV19 and TRBJ2-3): DGGITQSPKYLFRKEGQNVTLSCEQNLNHDAMYWYRQDPGQGLRLIYYSQIVNDFQKGDIAEGYSVSREKKESFPLTVTSAQKNPTAFYLCASSIGGRADTQYFGPGTRLTVL.

The chain employs TRBV3-1 (or the pseudogene TRBV3-2) and TRBJ2-1; possible D gene TRBD1, 6 bases. Germline V gene lookup returns CDR1 LGHDT and CDR2 YNNKEL (reference sequence). V was cut by 0 bases and J by 10 bases, with 10 bases left in between. This CDR3 has 13 residues. The CDR3 sequence is CASSQDPGQEQFF. The CDR3, as DNA: TGTGCCAGCAGCCAAGATCCGGGACAAGAGCAGTTCTTC.

The rearrangement links TRBV4-2 to TRBJ1-6; perhaps TRBD1 as D (5 bases). The germline gives CDR1 LGHNA, CDR2 YNFKEQ. Trimming shortened V by 4 bases and J by 6 bases, and 13 bases separated the two germline ends. The CDR3 is made up of 15 amino acids. DNA of the CDR3: TGTGCCAGCAGCCGCACGGGGGGTGGTAATTCACCCCTCCACTTT. This encodes CASSRTGGGNSPLHF.

CDR3 in amino acids: CASSHPGQPNTEAFF. Written as DNA, the CDR3 is TGTGCCAGTAGTCATCCGGGACAACCGAACACTGAAGCTTTCTTT. The genes are TRBV19 and TRBJ1-1, with D tentatively TRBD1 (6 bases). V gave up 5 bases and J gave up 1 base, with 14 bases separating them. The CDR3 has 15 residues. Germline V gene lookup returns CDR1 LNHDA and CDR2 SQIVND (reference sequence).

This chain connects TRBV28 to TRBJ1-3; D is perhaps TRBD1 (5 bases). V was cut by 5 bases and J by 0 bases, with 11 bases left in between. The CDR3 is made up of 15 amino acids. In germline, CDR1 is MDHEN, CDR2 SYDVKM. The CDR3 reads CASSTGPFSGNTIYF. The CDR3 nucleotides read TGTGCCAGCAGTACAGGACCGTTCTCTGGAAACACCATATATTTT.

This clone was detected only a few times. The CDR3 region is CASSVGPWGRNTEAFF. CDR3 DNA sequence: TGTGCCAGCAGCGTAGGGCCCTGGGGCCGAAACACTGAAGCTTTCTTT. V gene TRBV9 combines with J gene TRBJ1-1; TRBD1 might be the D (5 bases). Trimming left V 0 bases short and J 2 bases short, with 14 bases between. The CDR3 has 16 amino acids. From germline, CDR1 is SGDLS and CDR2 YYNGEE. Variable domain in full (rest from reference TRBV9 and TRBJ1-1): DSGVTQTPKHLITATGQRVTLRCSPRSGDLSVYWYQQSLDQGLQFLIQYYNGEERAKGNILERFSAQQFPDLHSELNLSSLELGDSALYFCASSVGPWGRNTEAFFGQGTRLTVV.

CDR3 protein: CASSLGLAGGTSTQYF. CDR3 coding DNA: TGTGCCAGCAGCTTAGGGCTAGCGGGAGGCACGAGTACGCAGTATTTT. V usage is TRBV7-2 and J usage is TRBJ2-3; 11 positions match TRBD2. This CDR3 has 16 residues. The V gene's germline CDR1 is SGHTA and CDR2 FQGNSA. V shed 1 base, J shed 8 bases, and the junction held 8 bases outside the gene matches.

V is TRBV5-1 and J is TRBJ1-1; D may be TRBD1 (5 bases). The V gene lost 4 bases and the J gene lost 4 bases, with 14 bases spanning the gap. The CDR3 has 14 residues. From germline, CDR1 is SGHRS and CDR2 YFSETQ. CDR3 DNA sequence: TGCGCCAGCAGCCCCCAGGGAGGACGCACTGAAGCTTTCTTT. Amino acids: CASSPQGGRTEAFF.

J is TRBJ2-7 and V is TRBV18, with 9 bases lining up with TRBD1. In germline, CDR1 is KGHSH, CDR2 LQKENI. CDR3 length: 16 amino acids. The ends lost 1 base at V and 5 bases at J; junction bases unmatched: 9. The CDR3 sequence is CASSPRGQGSFDEQYF. CDR3 coding DNA: TGTGCCAGCTCACCACGGGGACAGGGTAGTTTCGACGAGCAGTACTTC.

The CDR3 region is CASSSLTGSSYNEQFF. In DNA form, the CDR3 reads TGTGCCAGCAGTTCTTTGACTGGGAGCTCCTACAATGAGCAGTTCTTC. This chain joins TRBV27 and TRBJ2-1; a possible D gene is TRBD2 (5 bases). This CDR3 contains 16 residues. V gave up 4 bases and J gave up 0 bases, with 13 bases separating them. From germline, CDR1 is MNHEY and CDR2 SMNVEV (reference sequence).